A selection of T cell receptor beta chains follows, all from one sample in a study of cytotoxic CD8 clonotypes in ibrutinib-treated CLL. Using immunoSEQ multiplex PCR, the repertoire was profiled, and TCRdb retains in-frame clones only, with some absent. The table shows 200,000 to 250,000 clones, with more than 65% occurring only once. Here the sequenced sample was PBMCs, taken after 12 months of ibrutinib treatment. These TCRs come from a human donor with chronic lymphocytic leukemia. Both conserved end residues are part of each CDR3. Fields, in order: clone size, J gene, V gene, D gene, CDR3 protein, CDR3 DNA. A D gene is named only where the DNA matches it firmly. The size of a clone is reported for some rows only, either as once, few or many, or as a class for expanded clones.

>-|TRBJ1-1|TRBV7-2|-
CASIPSRGDTEAFF
TGTGCCAGCATCCCGTCCCGGGGAGACACTGAAGCTTTCTTT
>once|TRBJ1-5|TRBV6-5|TRBD1
CASTQDRRGQPQHF
TGTGCCAGCACACAGGACAGGCGGGGGCAGCCCCAGCATTTT
>-|TRBJ2-2|TRBV5-1|TRBD1
CASSGTDSVRHVGELFF
TGCGCCAGCAGCGGGACAGACAGTGTCCGGCACGTCGGGGAGCTGTTTTTT
>-|TRBJ1-1|TRBV19|-
CASSNPIADLYTEAFF
TGTGCCAGTAGTAATCCTATCGCGGACCTCTACACTGAAGCTTTCTTT
>once|TRBJ1-2|TRBV19|-
CASTEAAGRDYGYTF
TGTGCCAGTACCGAGGCGGCCGGAAGGGACTATGGCTACACCTTC
>-|TRBJ2-1|TRBV7-3|TRBD1
CASSHGTGLEQFF
TGTGCCAGCAGCCACGGGACAGGGCTTGAGCAGTTCTTC
>-|TRBJ1-1|TRBV9|-
CASSVPPQPAFF
TGTGCCAGCAGCGTTCCCCCCCAGCCAGCTTTCTTT
>-|TRBJ2-7|TRBV11-3|TRBD1
CASSRTGDQQYF
TGTGCCAGCAGCCGGACAGGGGATCAGCAGTACTTC
>once|TRBJ1-1|TRBV29-1|-
CSVQELLMNTEAFF
TGCAGCGTACAGGAGCTTTTAATGAACACTGAAGCTTTCTTT
>-|TRBJ2-7|TRBV5-1|-
CASSFPGTKEQYF
TGCGCCAGCAGCTTTCCAGGGACGAAAGAGCAGTACTTC
>few|TRBJ1-5|TRBV30|-
CAWSERLNQPQHF
TGTGCCTGGAGTGAACGTCTGAATCAGCCCCAGCATTTT
>many|TRBJ2-3|TRBV11-2|-
CASSWGGLDTQYF
TGTGCCAGCAGCTGGGGTGGGCTCGATACGCAGTATTTT
>once|TRBJ1-1|TRBV9|-
CASSVAAGGTEAFF
TGTGCCAGCAGCGTAGCCGCTGGTGGGACTGAAGCTTTCTTT
>-|TRBJ1-4|TRBV5-1|TRBD1
CASSFGSSGGNEKLFF
TGCGCCAGCAGCTTCGGCTCTTCAGGGGGCAATGAAAAACTGTTTTTT
>once|TRBJ2-3|TRBV5-1|-
CASSLEGSTDTQYF
TGCGCCAGCAGCTTGGAGGGCAGCACAGATACGCAGTATTTT
>-|TRBJ2-7|TRBV2|-
CASSEEAVSEQYF
TGTGCCAGCAGTGAAGAGGCGGTCAGCGAGCAGTACTTC
>-|TRBJ2-1|TRBV2|-
CASSPTGYGEQFF
TGTGCCAGCAGCCCCACAGGGTACGGGGAGCAGTTCTTC
>-|TRBJ2-1|TRBV7-6|-
CASSDPGQGTGNEQFF
TGTGCCAGCAGCGACCCTGGTCAGGGGACCGGCAATGAGCAGTTCTTC
>-|TRBJ2-7|TRBV11-3|-
CASSQRGDEQYF
TGTGCCAGCAGCCAACGGGGCGATGAGCAGTACTTC
>once|TRBJ2-7|TRBV28|TRBD2
CASSVELGPGGHEQYF
TGTGCCAGCAGCGTTGAGCTGGGCCCGGGAGGCCACGAGCAGTACTTC
>-|TRBJ1-1|TRBV25-1|TRBD1
CASSNRQGRAFF
TGTGCCAGCAGTAATCGACAGGGACGAGCTTTCTTT
>-|TRBJ2-5|TRBV18|TRBD2
CASSPRLADQETQYF
TGTGCCAGCTCACCGAGACTAGCGGATCAAGAGACCCAGTACTTC
>-|TRBJ1-1|TRBV9|TRBD1
CASSPTGVETEAFF
TGTGCCAGCAGCCCCACAGGGGTAGAAACTGAAGCTTTCTTT
>-|TRBJ1-4|TRBV4-3|-
CASSQETATNEKLFF
TGCGCCAGCAGCCAAGAGACAGCAACTAATGAAAAACTGTTTTTT
>-|TRBJ2-3|TRBV5-1|-
CASSIELGPQYF
TGCGCCAGCAGCATAGAACTAGGTCCGCAGTATTTT
>-|TRBJ2-2|TRBV10-1|-
CASAQSLTGELFF
TGCGCCAGCGCCCAATCGTTAACCGGGGAGCTGTTTTTT
>-|TRBJ1-1|TRBV30|-
CAWTHLSTEAFF
TGTGCCTGGACTCACTTAAGCACTGAAGCTTTCTTT
>-|TRBJ1-4|TRBV27|-
CASSLRRPTNEKLFF
TGTGCCAGCAGTTTACGACGGCCAACTAATGAAAAACTGTTTTTT
>-|TRBJ1-1|TRBV5-1|-
CASSPTGNTEAFF
TGCGCCAGCAGCCCTACAGGCAACACTGAAGCTTTCTTT
>once|TRBJ2-3|TRBV20-1|-
CSARLSDTQYF
TGCAGTGCTCGCCTATCAGATACGCAGTATTTT
>-|TRBJ2-3|TRBV5-1|TRBD2
CASTGSGRPTDTQYF
TGCGCCAGCACCGGTAGCGGGAGGCCCACAGATACGCAGTATTTT
>-|TRBJ1-2|TRBV19|-
CASSRVQGPTKGYTF
TGTGCCAGTAGCCGTGTGCAGGGACCCACGAAAGGCTACACCTTC